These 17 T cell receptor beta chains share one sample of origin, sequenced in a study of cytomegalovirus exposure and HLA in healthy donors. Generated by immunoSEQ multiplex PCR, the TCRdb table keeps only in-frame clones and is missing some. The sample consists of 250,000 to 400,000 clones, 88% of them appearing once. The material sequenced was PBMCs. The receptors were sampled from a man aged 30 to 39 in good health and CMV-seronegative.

In DNA form, the CDR3 reads TGTGCCAGCAGGGATAGGGACAGGGGTAAAACTGAAGCTTTCTTT. It codes for CASRDRDRGKTEAFF. The chain employs TRBV6-1 and TRBJ1-1; 10 positions match TRBD1. Trimming at V came to 6 bases and at J to 5 bases, leaving 9 bases not matched to a gene. Looked up from germline, CDR1 is MNHNS and CDR2 is SASEGT. There are 15 residues in the CDR3.

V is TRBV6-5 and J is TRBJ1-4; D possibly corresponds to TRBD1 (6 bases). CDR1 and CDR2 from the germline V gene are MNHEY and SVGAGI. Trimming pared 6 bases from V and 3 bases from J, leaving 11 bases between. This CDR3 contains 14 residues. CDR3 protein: CASRGTSANEKLFF. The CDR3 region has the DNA TGTGCCAGCAGGGGGACATCTGCTAATGAAAAACTGTTTTTT.

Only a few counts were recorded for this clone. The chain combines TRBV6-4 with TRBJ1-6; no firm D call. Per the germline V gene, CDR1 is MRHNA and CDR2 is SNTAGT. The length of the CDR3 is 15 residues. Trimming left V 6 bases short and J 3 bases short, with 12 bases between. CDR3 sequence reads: CASRRDTHYNSPLHF. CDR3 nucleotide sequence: TGTGCCAGCAGGCGAGACACTCACTATAATTCACCCCTCCACTTT.

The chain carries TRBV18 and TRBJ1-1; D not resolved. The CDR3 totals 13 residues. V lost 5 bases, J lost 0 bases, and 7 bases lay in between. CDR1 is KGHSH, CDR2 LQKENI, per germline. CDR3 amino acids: CASSADMNTEAFF. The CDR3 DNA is TGTGCCAGCTCAGCAGACATGAACACTGAAGCTTTCTTT.

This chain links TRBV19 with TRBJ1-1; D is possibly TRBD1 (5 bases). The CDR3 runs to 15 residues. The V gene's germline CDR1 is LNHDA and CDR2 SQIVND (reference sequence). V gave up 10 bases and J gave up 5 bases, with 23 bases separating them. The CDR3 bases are TGTGCCACTACCGGGACTTTCGATCTGGGTACTGAAGCTTTCTTT. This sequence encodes CATTGTFDLGTEAFF.

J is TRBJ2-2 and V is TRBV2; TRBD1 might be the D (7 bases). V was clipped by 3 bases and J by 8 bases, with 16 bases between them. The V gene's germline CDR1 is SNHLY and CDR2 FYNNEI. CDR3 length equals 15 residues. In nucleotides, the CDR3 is TGTGCCAGCAGTGACATTCAGGGGGGTAAAGGGGAGCTGTTTTTT. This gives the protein CASSDIQGGKGELFF.

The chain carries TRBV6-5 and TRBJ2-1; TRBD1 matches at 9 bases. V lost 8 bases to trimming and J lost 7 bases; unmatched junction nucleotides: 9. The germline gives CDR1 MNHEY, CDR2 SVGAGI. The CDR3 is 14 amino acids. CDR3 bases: TGTGCCAGCCGCGGGACAGGGAGGGGGAATGAGCAGTTCTTC. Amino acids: CASRGTGRGNEQFF.

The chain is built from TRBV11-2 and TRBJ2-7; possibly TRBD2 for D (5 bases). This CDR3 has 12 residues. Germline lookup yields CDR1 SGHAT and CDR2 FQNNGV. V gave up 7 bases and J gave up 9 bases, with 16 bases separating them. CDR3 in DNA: TGTGCCAGCAACGGACCGACTACGAGGCAGTACTTC. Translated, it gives CASNGPTTRQYF.

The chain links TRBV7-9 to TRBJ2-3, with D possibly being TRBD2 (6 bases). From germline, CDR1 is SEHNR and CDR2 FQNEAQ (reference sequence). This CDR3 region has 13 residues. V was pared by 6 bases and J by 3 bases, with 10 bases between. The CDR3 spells CASRSGRTDTQYF. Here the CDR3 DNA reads TGTGCCAGCAGATCAGGGAGGACAGATACGCAGTATTTT.

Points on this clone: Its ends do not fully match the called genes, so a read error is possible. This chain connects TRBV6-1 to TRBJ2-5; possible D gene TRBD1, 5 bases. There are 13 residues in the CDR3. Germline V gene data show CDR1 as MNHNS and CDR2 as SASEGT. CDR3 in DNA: TGTGCCAGCGGTGACAGTGAAAGAGAGACCCAGTACTTC. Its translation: CASGDSERETQYF.

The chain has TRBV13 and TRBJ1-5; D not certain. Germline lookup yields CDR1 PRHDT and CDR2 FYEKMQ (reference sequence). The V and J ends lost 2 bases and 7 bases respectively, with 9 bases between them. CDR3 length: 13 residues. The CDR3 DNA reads TGTGCCAGCAGCTTAAGTCAGAGGCAGCCCCAGCATTTT. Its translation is CASSLSQRQPQHF.

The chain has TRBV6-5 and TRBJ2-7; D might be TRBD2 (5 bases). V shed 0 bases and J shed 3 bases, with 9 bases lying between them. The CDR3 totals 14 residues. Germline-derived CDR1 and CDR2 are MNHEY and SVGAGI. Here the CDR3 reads CASSYSAGVYEQYF. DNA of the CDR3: TGTGCCAGCAGTTACTCAGCCGGGGTCTACGAGCAGTACTTC.

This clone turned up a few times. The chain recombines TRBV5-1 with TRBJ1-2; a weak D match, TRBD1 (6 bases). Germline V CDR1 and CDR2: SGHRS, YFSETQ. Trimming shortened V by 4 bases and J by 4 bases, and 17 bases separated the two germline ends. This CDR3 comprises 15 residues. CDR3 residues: CASSPPMQGPYGYTF. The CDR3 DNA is TGCGCCAGCAGCCCACCGATGCAGGGGCCCTATGGCTACACCTTC.

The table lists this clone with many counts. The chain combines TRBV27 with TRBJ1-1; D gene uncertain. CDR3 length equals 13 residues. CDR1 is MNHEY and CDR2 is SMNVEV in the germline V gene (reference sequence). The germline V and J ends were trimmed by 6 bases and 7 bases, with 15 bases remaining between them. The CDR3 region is CASRQTESNEAFF. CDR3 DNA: TGTGCCAGCAGACAAACAGAGAGCAATGAAGCTTTCTTT.

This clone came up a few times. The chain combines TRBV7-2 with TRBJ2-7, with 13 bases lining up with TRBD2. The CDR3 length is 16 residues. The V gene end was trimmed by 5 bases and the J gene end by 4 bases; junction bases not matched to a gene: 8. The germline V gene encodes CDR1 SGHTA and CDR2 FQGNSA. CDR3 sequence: CASSQTSGGAVYEQYF. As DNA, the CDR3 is TGTGCCAGCAGCCAAACTAGCGGGGGGGCGGTTTACGAGCAGTACTTC.

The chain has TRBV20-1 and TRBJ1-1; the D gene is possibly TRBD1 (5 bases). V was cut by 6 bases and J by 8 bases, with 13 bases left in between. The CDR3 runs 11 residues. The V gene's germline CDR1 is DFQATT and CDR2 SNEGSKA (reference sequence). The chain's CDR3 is CSARGDREAFF. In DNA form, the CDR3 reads TGCAGTGCCCGGGGGGACCGAGAAGCTTTCTTT.

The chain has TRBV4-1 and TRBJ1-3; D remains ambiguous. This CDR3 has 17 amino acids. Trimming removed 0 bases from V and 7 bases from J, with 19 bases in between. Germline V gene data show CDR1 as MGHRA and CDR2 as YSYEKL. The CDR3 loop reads CASSQDGVFRDRNTIYF. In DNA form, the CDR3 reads TGCGCCAGCAGCCAAGACGGGGTATTTCGGGATCGGAACACCATATATTTT.